This T cell receptor (beta chain) is drawn from a study of chemoradiotherapy in HPV16-positive cancers. On this clone itself: The antigen remains undetermined.

Points from the study as a whole: Better recurrence-free survival went with HPV-responsive T-cell expansion in HPV16-positive patients. During treatment, candidate HPV-specific clones and E7-related motifs expanded in tumor.

The table came from immunoSEQ multiplex PCR; TCRdb's copy has only in-frame clones and leaves some out. The sample shows roughly 700 clones, around 89% of them seen only once. V shed 2 bases and J 4 bases; nucleotides not matched to a gene: 5. Germline V CDR1 and CDR2: MRHNA, SNTAGT. The CDR3 totals 15 residues. The TCR sequence derives from a human donor with HPV-associated anogenital cancer. The V and J genes are TRBV6-4 and TRBJ2-1, with 7 bases that match TRBD1. The source was tumor tissue, collected from a patient who underwent chemoradiotherapy. CDR3 protein: CASSDEGAGYNEQFF. In DNA form, the CDR3 reads TGTGCCAGCAGTGACGAGGGGGCTGGGTACAATGAGCAGTTCTTC.